This T cell receptor beta chain was obtained from a study of blood T cells in healthy people across ages. Study-wide results and caveats: Whereas aged donors had fewer naive CD4+ cells, long-lived donors had more of them and higher diversity. Significant beta diversity loss was already apparent by age approximately 37, declining roughly linearly.

CDR1 and CDR2 from the germline V gene are SQVTM and ANQGSEA. J gave up 4 bases and V 5 bases, and 5 bases lay outside the gene matches. The CDR3 loop spans 12 amino acids. To note about this clonotype: Its antigen is unidentified.

The second PCR ran roughly 7 to 12 cycles with a sample-barcoded 5' primer and J-beta primers. No fewer than 2.5 million CDR3-containing paired-end reads came from each sample. TCRdb used MiXCR to reprocess the 5' RACE reads, holding one entry per CDR3 protein. This table holds about 640,000 distinct CDR3 sequences, roughly 31% found once. This chain joins TRBV29-1 and TRBJ2-7, with 7 bases matching TRBD1. This TCR came from a woman aged 80 or older in good health. What was sequenced was blood. This chain's CDR3 is CSVRSGGYEQYF. The CDR3, as DNA: TGCAGCGTTCGGTCAGGGGGATACGAGCAGTACTTC.